One and the same sample provided the 21 T cell receptor beta chains below, sequenced in a study of blood T cells in healthy people across ages. With a J-beta primer mix and a sample-barcoded 5' primer, a second PCR ran about 6 to 11 cycles. TCRdb independently ran MiXCR on the 5' RACE reads; one entry per CDR3 protein. Of around 1.5 million distinct CDR3 sequences listed, about 32% are singletons. What was sequenced was blood. The source of these receptors is a young woman in good health.

This clonotype has just a few counts. The rearrangement uses TRBV20-1 and TRBJ2-5; no clear D gene. The V end was cut by 7 bases, the J end by 5 bases, with 17 bases between. The CDR3 runs to 13 residues. In germline, CDR1 is DFQATT, CDR2 SNEGSKA (reference sequence). The CDR3 DNA is TGCAGTGGCAGATCCGGGCCTGAGGAGACCCAGTACTTC. Amino acids: CSGRSGPEETQYF.

The chain links TRBV27 to TRBJ2-4, with unresolved D. The DNA end lines up better with TRBJ2-7; the J call may be wrong. CDR3 length: 15 residues. In germline, CDR1 is MNHEY, CDR2 SMNVEV (reference sequence). CDR3 in amino acids: CASSLSTRPSYEQYF. The CDR3 nucleotides read TGTGCCAGCAGTTTATCAACCAGGCCCAGCTACGAGCAGTACTTC.

To note about this clonotype: The junction departs from the called germline gene at one end, perhaps through a read error. V is TRBV6-6 and J is TRBJ1-2; 7 bases are a match to TRBD1. The CDR3 totals 14 residues. The germline CDR1 and CDR2 sequences are MNHNY and SVGAGI (reference sequence). Written as DNA, the CDR3 is TGTGCCAGCAGTTACACCTCGACAGGGTATGACTACACCTTC. Translation: CASSYTSTGYDYTF.

The chain employs TRBV13 and TRBJ1-6, with D perhaps matching TRBD1 (5 bases). Germline V gene data show CDR1 as PRHDT and CDR2 as FYEKMQ (reference sequence). Between the trimmed V and J ends, which lost 5 bases and 9 bases, there was a span of 14 bases. The CDR3 consists of 14 residues. CDR3 nucleotide sequence: TGTGCCAGCAGCCTGGGGGGGGATAGTTCACCCCTCCACTTT. This codes for CASSLGGDSSPLHF. Drawing the rest from reference TRBV13 and TRBJ1-6, the complete variable domain is AAGVIQSPRHLIKEKRETATLKCYPIPRHDTVYWYQQGPGQDPQFLISFYEKMQSDKGSIPDRFSAQQFSDYHSELNMSSLELGDSALYFCASSLGGDSSPLHFGNGTRLTVT.

This chain uses TRBV10-2 with TRBJ2-7; 8 bases line up with TRBD2. Germline CDR1 reads WSHSY; CDR2 reads SAAADI. The CDR3 totals 15 residues. The V gene end was trimmed by 2 bases and the J gene end by 5 bases; junction bases not matched to a gene: 8. The DNA of the CDR3 is TGCGCCAGCAGTGAGAGGGGACTAGGAAGGGACGAGCAGTACTTC. The encoded protein is CASSERGLGRDEQYF.

On this clonotype: Since a much larger clone is just one base distant, this may be a read error. The chain is built from TRBV4-2 and TRBJ2-3, with TRBD2 matching 7 bases. With V trimmed by 4 bases and J by 5 bases, 15 bases remained unmatched. The germline gives CDR1 LGHNA, CDR2 YNFKEQ. The CDR3 totals 17 residues. CDR3 DNA sequence: TGTGCCAGCAGCCCCACCCAGACTTGCGGGAGTAGAGATACGCAGTATTTT. It is translated as CASSPTQTCGSRDTQYF.

The rearrangement uses TRBV19 and TRBJ1-2, with 7 nucleotides matching TRBD1. Germline CDR1 is LNHDA and CDR2 is SQIVND (reference sequence). V gave up 7 bases and J gave up 10 bases; unmatched junction bases: 15. The CDR3 is 14 residues long. CDR3 sequence reads: CASNTGQPSEHYTF. Here the CDR3 DNA reads TGTGCCAGTAATACGGGACAGCCCTCGGAGCACTACACCTTC.

The V gene is TRBV6-2 or TRBV6-3, the J gene TRBJ2-5; D possibly matches TRBD1 or TRBD2 (6 bases each). In germline, CDR1 is MNHEY, CDR2 SVGEGT. The CDR3 spans 14 residues. Between the trimmed V and J ends, which lost 5 bases and 5 bases, there was a span of 15 bases. Written as DNA, the CDR3 is TGTGCCAGCAGTAACAGGGAGGCCCGCGAGACCCAGTACTTC. Residues: CASSNREARETQYF.

Ten or more counts support this clonotype. The V gene is TRBV4-1, the J gene TRBJ2-7; D is ambiguous. CDR1 is MGHRA and CDR2 is YSYEKL in the germline V gene. There are 13 residues in the CDR3. The ends were cut back, 0 bases at V and 3 bases at J, with 6 bases in the middle. The CDR3 nucleotides are TGCGCCAGCAGCCAAGAACCGGGCTACGAGCAGTACTTC. Translating it yields CASSQEPGYEQYF.

The V gene is TRBV28, the J gene TRBJ2-3; 12 bases are a match to TRBD2. Trimming at V came to 3 bases and at J to 2 bases, leaving 3 bases not matched to a gene. This CDR3 contains 16 residues. From germline, CDR1 is MDHEN and CDR2 SYDVKM. In DNA form, the CDR3 reads TGTGCCAGCAGTTTCGGACTAGCGGGAAACACAGATACGCAGTATTTT. Its protein is CASSFGLAGNTDTQYF.

This sequence joins TRBV20-1 and TRBJ2-3; 7 positions agree with TRBD2. Trimming took 5 bases from V and 0 from J; bases not matched to a gene: 8. CDR1 is DFQATT and CDR2 is SNEGSKA in the germline V gene (reference sequence). The CDR3 runs 15 residues. CDR3 amino acids: CSAPPGLKSTDTQYF. The CDR3 bases are TGCAGTGCTCCTCCGGGACTAAAAAGCACAGATACGCAGTATTTT.

The chain combines TRBV7-2 with TRBJ2-1, with 8 nucleotides matching TRBD2. The CDR3 is 16 amino acids. J was trimmed by 3 bases and V by 5 bases; bases with no gene match: 9. The germline CDR1 and CDR2 sequences are SGHTA and FQGNSA. CDR3 in DNA: TGTGCCAGCAGCCCTCACCGGGGGGGCATCTACAATGAGCAGTTCTTC. Its translation: CASSPHRGGIYNEQFF.

This clonotype showed up many times. The chain employs TRBV20-1 and TRBJ2-7, with a possible D match to TRBD2 (5 bases). Trimming stripped 4 bases from V and 7 bases from J, with 23 bases between. Per the germline V gene, CDR1 is DFQATT and CDR2 is SNEGSKA (reference sequence). This CDR3 contains 15 residues. This CDR3 is CSATVATTALREQYF. The CDR3 coding sequence is TGCAGTGCTACTGTAGCGACGACTGCCCTACGAGAGCAGTACTTC.

The CDR3 bases are TGTGCCAGCAGCGTTAGAAGCGGGGGAGATACGCAGTATTTT. Residues: CASSVRSGGDTQYF. The chain is built from TRBV9 and TRBJ2-3; 8 bases are shared with TRBD2. The germline V gene has CDR1 SGDLS and CDR2 YYNGEE. The V segment lost 2 bases and the J segment 5 bases; nucleotides outside the gene matches: 4. The CDR3 runs 14 residues. Full variable domain (rest looked up from reference TRBV9 and TRBJ2-3): DSGVTQTPKHLITATGQRVTLRCSPRSGDLSVYWYQQSLDQGLQFLIQYYNGEERAKGNILERFSAQQFPDLHSELNLSSLELGDSALYFCASSVRSGGDTQYFGPGTRLTVL.

The chain recombines TRBV4-1 with TRBJ2-5; 10 bases agree with TRBD2. CDR1 and CDR2 (germline): MGHRA, YSYEKL. After removal of 5 bases from V and 2 bases from J, the junction contained 11 bases not matched to a gene. CDR3 length equals 17 residues. DNA for the CDR3: TGCGCCAGCAGCTGGACCGGGACTAGCGTCGAGCAAGAGACCCAGTACTTC. Its protein is CASSWTGTSVEQETQYF.

This clonotype was observed at least ten times. The chain couples TRBV12-3 or TRBV12-4 to TRBJ2-1; TRBD2 agrees at 14 bases. The V and J ends lost 1 base and 6 bases, in that order; junction bases with no gene match: 5. This CDR3 comprises 17 residues. The CDR3 here is CASSLGVGLAGGNEQFF. The CDR3 region has the DNA TGTGCCAGCAGTTTAGGGGTTGGACTAGCGGGAGGCAATGAGCAGTTCTTC.

This clonotype was recorded a few times. The rearrangement uses TRBV7-9 and TRBJ1-2; 7 bases line up with TRBD1. The germline gives CDR1 SEHNR, CDR2 FQNEAQ (reference sequence). The CDR3 sequence is 12 residues long. The trim removed 5 bases at V and 10 bases at J, leaving 7 bases unmatched. CDR3 in amino acids: CASSIRGDNYTF. Written as DNA, the CDR3 is TGTGCCAGCAGCATCAGGGGGGATAACTACACCTTC.

Comment on this clonotype: The junction departs from the called germline gene at one end, perhaps through a read error. CDR3 nucleotides: TGTGCCAGTGGGACCTCACAAGAGCCCCAGTACTTC. Translated, it gives CASGTSQEPQYF. The chain joins TRBV19 to TRBJ2-5; D may match TRBD1 or TRBD2 (5 bases each). The CDR3 length is 12 residues. Germline V CDR1 and CDR2: LNHDA, SQIVND (reference sequence).

This rearrangement joins TRBV15 to TRBJ2-7; D unclear. Germline V CDR1 and CDR2: LNHNV, YYDKDF (reference sequence). This CDR3 is built from 14 residues. V was cut by 0 bases and J by 3 bases, with 9 bases left in between. The CDR3 is CATSRESSSYEQYF. In DNA form, the CDR3 reads TGTGCCACCAGCAGAGAGAGTAGCAGCTACGAGCAGTACTTC.

Worth noting for this clonotype: A read error may be the cause here, since a much bigger clone is one base away. The rearrangement joins TRBV7-3 to TRBJ2-1, with D possibly matching TRBD2 (6 bases). CDR1 SGHTA and CDR2 FQGTGA come from the germline V gene. There are 14 residues in the CDR3. DNA of the CDR3: TGTGTCAGCAGCTTAGATGGTAGCGGCAATGAGCAGTTCTTC. Its translation: CVSSLDGSGNEQFF.

This clonotype was detected a few times. This chain connects TRBV5-1 to TRBJ2-5; perhaps TRBD2 as D (7 bases). Trimming took off 6 bases at V and 5 bases at J, with 17 bases between the two ends. This CDR3 has 14 amino acids. CDR1 and CDR2 from the germline V gene are SGHRS and YFSETQ. The CDR3 DNA reads TGCGCCAGCAAGGGGGTTGCGGGAGAGGAGACCCAGTACTTC. Protein sequence: CASKGVAGEETQYF.